The entry that follows covers one T cell receptor (beta chain) sequence. What it recognizes is unknown. TCRdb ran MiXCR on the 5' RACE reads and lists one entry per CDR3 protein. Here the sample spans 700,000 or so distinct CDR3 sequences, about 20% being singletons. This entry is derived from a study of identical twins. Study findings and constraints: Modeled out-of-frame TCR alpha sharing in monozygotic twins fell below observed levels.

Another study also made use of these data, one on T cells expressing NK-cell markers.

The sequenced sample consisted of PBMCs. The TCR was taken from a young woman in good health.

CDR3 in DNA: TGCGCCAGCAGCTTGGAGGACAGCAGCACAGATACGCAGTATTTT. It codes for CASSLEDSSTDTQYF. V gene TRBV5-1 combines with J gene TRBJ2-3; a possible D gene is TRBD1 (6 bases). The CDR3 runs to 15 residues. The germline CDR1 and CDR2 sequences are SGHRS and YFSETQ. Deletions cut 0 bases from V and 0 bases from J, with 8 bases between.